This T cell receptor (beta chain) was sequenced for a study of T cell repertoires in cytomegalovirus infection. The sample holds a few counts of this clonotype. Its matching antigen is unknown. CDR3 length equals 17 residues. Germline assignment: CDR1 MNHNS and CDR2 SASEGT. The junction had 5 bases not matched to a gene; V was cut back by 4 bases and J by 0 bases. One entry per CDR3 protein, called by TCRdb with MiXCR from the reads. The sample records hundreds of thousands of distinct CDR3 sequences, under 40% being singletons. The V call is TRBV6-1, the J call TRBJ2-5; 13 bases agree with TRBD2. Sample: cultured CD8+ T cells from PBMCs, taken from culture after CMV antigen stimulation. The receptor comes from a human donor in good health (CMV status not recorded). Some clones in this sample may be carry-over from other donors' samples. CDR3 nucleotides: TGTGCCAGCAGTGGACCGGGACTAGCGGGGCACCAAGAGACCCAGTACTTC. This encodes CASSGPGLAGHQETQYF.